The rows below give T cell receptor beta chains drawn from one sample of a study of OX40 agonist ivuxolimab in advanced cancers. The data were produced by immunoSEQ multiplex PCR, yet TCRdb's version contains in-frame clones alone and is incomplete. In the table there are about 26,000 clones, about 85% of which are singletons. The specimen was CD4+ or CD8+ T cells sorted from blood, collected in a trial of the OX40 agonist ivuxolimab. The receptors were sampled from an adult with an advanced solid tumor such as melanoma, head and neck, liver or kidney cancer. The CDR3 runs from the conserved cysteine through the conserved F or W. The D gene is left open where the match is weak. Not every row has a clone size; where given, it reads once, few, many or a size class.

CDR3,size,D,V,length
CASRGGTLYNEQFF,NA,NA,TRBV27,14
CASSSMNTEAFF,many,NA,TRBV11-2,12
CASSSAGGRMYEQYF,NA,TRBD1,TRBV11-2,15
CASSAEGDTQYF,NA,NA,TRBV6-4,12
CASTPSYEQYF,few,NA,TRBV7-9,11
CASSLGAHSNQPQHF,NA,NA,TRBV7-9,15
CASSQDTSSYEQYF,NA,NA,TRBV4-1,14
CASSFTGPSTDTQYF,NA,NA,TRBV28,15
CASSAQETQYF,NA,NA,TRBV27,11
CASTMGQGVGYEQYF,NA,TRBD1,TRBV19,15
CASSQVLLTGGRGYTF,NA,TRBD1,TRBV4-1,16
CSVRTGAYEQYF,NA,TRBD1,TRBV29-1,12
CASSSLPTGNYGYTF,NA,TRBD1,TRBV7-9,15
CASSDDLTRYEQYF,NA,NA,TRBV2,14
CASSAGLARAYEQYF,NA,TRBD2,TRBV10-1,15
CASSDAWDTTYEQYF,NA,NA,TRBV6-1,15
CASSWRGILTNTGELFF,NA,NA,TRBV28,17
CASQGTSYNEQFF,NA,NA,TRBV10-2,13
CSALDWRNEQYF,NA,NA,TRBV29-1,12
CASSYPLRDSPLHF,few,NA,TRBV19,14
CASSSVRNNQPQHF,NA,NA,TRBV28,14
CASSDYINIDYEQYF,NA,NA,TRBV2,15
CASSPNGYTEAFF,NA,NA,TRBV19,13
CASRLVGGDQETQYF,NA,TRBD2,TRBV28,15
CASSLGSSNEQFF,NA,NA,TRBV7-9,13
CASSLGGLSTGELFF,NA,NA,TRBV27,15
CASSQANTVTGELFF,few,NA,TRBV4-1,15
CASSLDLNQPQHF,few,NA,TRBV11-2,13
CASSLLTTYNTGELFF,NA,NA,TRBV5-8,16
CASRSVTETGVEETQYF,large,TRBD1,TRBV7-9,17
CASSLSLHQETQYF,NA,NA,TRBV27,14
CASSFWGQSSYEQYF,NA,NA,TRBV2,15
CASTPWVPGQTYGYTF,NA,TRBD1,TRBV28,16
CASSARGSGNTIYF,NA,NA,TRBV6-1,14
CASSLSGGLRGYTF,NA,NA,TRBV27,14
CASSHWRQGIEQFF,few,TRBD1,TRBV14,14
CASSYGTGGRKLFF,NA,TRBD1,TRBV27,14
CAWAGQGDTEAFF,NA,TRBD1,TRBV30,13
CASSLKASGSSYNEQFF,NA,TRBD2,TRBV5-1,17
CASSPGDEQFF,NA,NA,TRBV5-4,11
CASSLSNTRTAEAFF,NA,NA,TRBV27,15
CASSETGTGAGELFF,NA,NA,TRBV9,15
CASSLPGQGAYTF,NA,TRBD1,TRBV7-9,13
CASSDSAYDTEAFF,few,NA,TRBV2,14
CASSSDTNTEAFF,NA,NA,TRBV5-4,13
CASKQLAGLSDTQYF,NA,TRBD2,TRBV6-6,15
CASSEYRDPGNTIYF,NA,NA,TRBV10-1,15
CASSPHRNTDTQYF,NA,NA,TRBV5-6,14
CASRDRVYEQYF,NA,TRBD1,TRBV6-9,12
CASSLGGTGAEAFF,NA,NA,TRBV7-9,14
CASSQDQGSGQPQHF,NA,NA,TRBV4-2,15
CASSEKGEGLETQYF,NA,TRBD2,TRBV6-1,15
CASSAQGASNEKLFF,NA,TRBD1,TRBV6-4,15